This T cell receptor beta chain was documented in a study of cytomegalovirus exposure and HLA in healthy donors. The wider study: Genotyping showed roughly 76% of some 400 donors falling in the Caucasian-associated ancestry cluster. The study's findings and limits: Among the sequence variants, a highly shared cluster was likely an artifact of sequencing.

Every donor was a healthy person donating bone marrow. As concerns this clone: Its matching antigen is unknown.

PCR primers comprised 60 Vbeta and 13 Jbeta primers. The authors' processing: In a later analysis, roughly 10 million of around 75 million unique beta chains occurred in at least two donors. TCRdb's table, derived via immunoSEQ multiplex PCR, lists solely in-frame clones and lacks some. That table gives V, J and clone size, and the DNA gave D and trimming. The sample consists of under 200,000 clones, around four fifths of them appearing once. After removal of 4 bases from V and 5 bases from J, the junction contained 8 bases not matched to a gene. The germline V gene encodes CDR1 SGHNT and CDR2 YYREEE (reference sequence). The CDR3 loop spans 16 amino acids.

The sequenced material came from PBMCs. The origin of this receptor is a man aged 40-49 years in good health and CMV-seropositive. This chain connects TRBV5-4 to TRBJ2-3; 12 bases are a match to TRBD2. The CDR3 reads CASSPRLAGVLDTQYF. The CDR3, as DNA: TGTGCCAGCAGCCCCAGACTAGCGGGAGTACTAGATACGCAGTATTTT.